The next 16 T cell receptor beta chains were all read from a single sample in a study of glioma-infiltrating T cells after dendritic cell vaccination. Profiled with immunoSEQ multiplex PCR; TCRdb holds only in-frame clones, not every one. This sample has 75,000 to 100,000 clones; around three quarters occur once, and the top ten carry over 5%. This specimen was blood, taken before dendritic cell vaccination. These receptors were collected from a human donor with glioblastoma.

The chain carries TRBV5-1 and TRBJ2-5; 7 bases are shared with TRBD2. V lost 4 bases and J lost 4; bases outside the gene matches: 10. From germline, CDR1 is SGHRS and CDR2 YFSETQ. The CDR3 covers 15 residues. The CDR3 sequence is CASSPSAGPGETQYF. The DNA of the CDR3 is TGCGCCAGCAGCCCATCAGCGGGGCCCGGAGAGACCCAGTACTTC.

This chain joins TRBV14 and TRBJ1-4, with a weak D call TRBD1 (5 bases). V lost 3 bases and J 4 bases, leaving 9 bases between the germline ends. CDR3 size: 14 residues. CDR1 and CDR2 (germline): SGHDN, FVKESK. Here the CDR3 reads CASSHPGINEKLFF. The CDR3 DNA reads TGTGCCAGCAGCCATCCAGGGATTAATGAAAAACTGTTTTTT. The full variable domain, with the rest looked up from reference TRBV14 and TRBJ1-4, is EAGVTQFPSHSVIEKGQTVTLRCDPISGHDNLYWYRRVMGKEIKFLLHFVKESKQDESGMPNNRFLAERTGGTYSTLKVQPAELEDSGVYFCASSHPGINEKLFFGSGTQLSVL.

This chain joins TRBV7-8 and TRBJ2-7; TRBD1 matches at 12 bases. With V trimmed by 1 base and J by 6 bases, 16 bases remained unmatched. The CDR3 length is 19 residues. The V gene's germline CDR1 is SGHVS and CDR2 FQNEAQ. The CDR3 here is CASSLDQDLVGQGAIEQYF. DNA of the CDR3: TGTGCCAGCAGCTTAGATCAGGATCTGGTGGGACAGGGGGCGATCGAGCAGTACTTC. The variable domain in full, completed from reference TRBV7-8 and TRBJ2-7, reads GAGVSQSPRYKVAKRGQDVALRCDPISGHVSLFWYQQALGQGPEFLTYFQNEAQLDKSGLPSDRFFAERPEGSVSTLKIQRTQQEDSAVYLCASSLDQDLVGQGAIEQYFGPGTRLTVT.

The chain's CDR3 is CASSLAGQGEKLFF. CDR3 bases: TGTGCCAGCAGCTTAGCGGGACAGGGCGAAAAACTGTTTTTT. V usage is TRBV7-2 and J usage is TRBJ1-4; 9 bases match TRBD1. With 0 bases clipped from V and 8 bases from J, the junction kept 1 base outside the gene matches. This CDR3 comprises 14 residues. Germline V gene sequence: CDR1 SGHTA, CDR2 FQGNSA.

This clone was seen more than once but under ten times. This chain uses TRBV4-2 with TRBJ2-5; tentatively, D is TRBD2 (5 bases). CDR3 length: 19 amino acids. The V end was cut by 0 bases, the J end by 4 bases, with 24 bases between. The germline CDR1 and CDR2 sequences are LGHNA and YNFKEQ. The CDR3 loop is CASSQDSEGVTWVGETQYF. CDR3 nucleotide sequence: TGTGCCAGCAGCCAAGATAGCGAGGGAGTAACATGGGTGGGAGAGACCCAGTACTTC.

CDR3 sequence: CASSSRVTGELFF. The DNA for the CDR3 is TGCGCCAGCAGCTCCAGGGTTACCGGGGAGCTGTTTTTT. The gene calls are TRBV4-1 and TRBJ2-2; tentative D call: TRBD1 (5 bases). Trimming cost V 5 bases and J 5 bases, with 9 bases left between them. The CDR3 has 13 amino acids. The V gene's germline CDR1 is MGHRA and CDR2 YSYEKL.

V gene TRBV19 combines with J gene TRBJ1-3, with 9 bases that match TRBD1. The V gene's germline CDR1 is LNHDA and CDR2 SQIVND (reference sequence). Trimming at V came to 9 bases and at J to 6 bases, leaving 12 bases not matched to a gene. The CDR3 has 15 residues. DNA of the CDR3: TGTGCCAGCAAGAGGACAGGGGCCGGGGAAAACACCATATATTTT. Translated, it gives CASKRTGAGENTIYF.

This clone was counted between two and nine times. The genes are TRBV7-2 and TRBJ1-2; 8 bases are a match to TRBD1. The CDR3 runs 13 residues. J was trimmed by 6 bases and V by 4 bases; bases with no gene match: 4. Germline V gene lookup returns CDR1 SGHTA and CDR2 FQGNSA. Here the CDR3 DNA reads TGTGCCAGCAGCTCGACAGGGGAAAATGGCTACACCTTC. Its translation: CASSSTGENGYTF.

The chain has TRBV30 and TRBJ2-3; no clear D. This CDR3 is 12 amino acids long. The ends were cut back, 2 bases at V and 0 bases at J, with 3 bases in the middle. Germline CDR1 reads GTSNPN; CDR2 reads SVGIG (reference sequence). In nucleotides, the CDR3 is TGTGCCTGGAGTCCAAGCACAGATACGCAGTATTTT. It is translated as CAWSPSTDTQYF.

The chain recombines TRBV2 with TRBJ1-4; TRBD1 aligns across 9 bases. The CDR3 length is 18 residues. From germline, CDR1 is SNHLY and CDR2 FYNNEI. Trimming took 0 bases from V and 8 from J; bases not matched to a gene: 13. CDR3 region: CASSEAPGTGIFWEKLFF. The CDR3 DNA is TGTGCCAGCAGTGAAGCACCCGGGACAGGGATCTTTTGGGAAAAACTGTTTTTT.

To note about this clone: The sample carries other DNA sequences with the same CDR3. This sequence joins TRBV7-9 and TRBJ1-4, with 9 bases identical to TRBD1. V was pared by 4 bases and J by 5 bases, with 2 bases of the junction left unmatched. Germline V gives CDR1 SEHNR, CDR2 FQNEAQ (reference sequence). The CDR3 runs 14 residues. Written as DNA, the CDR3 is TGTGCCAGCAGCTCTGGGACAGGGAATGAAAAACTGTTTTTT. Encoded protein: CASSSGTGNEKLFF.

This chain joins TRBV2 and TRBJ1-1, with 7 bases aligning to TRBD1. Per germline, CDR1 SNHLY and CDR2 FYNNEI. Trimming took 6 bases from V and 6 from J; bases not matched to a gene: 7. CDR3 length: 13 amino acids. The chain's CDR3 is CASRTDRDAEAFF. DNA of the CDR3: TGTGCCAGCAGGACCGACAGGGATGCTGAAGCTTTCTTT.

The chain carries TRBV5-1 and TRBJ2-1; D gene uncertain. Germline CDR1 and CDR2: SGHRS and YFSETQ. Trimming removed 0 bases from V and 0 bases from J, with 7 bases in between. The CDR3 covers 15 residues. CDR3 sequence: CASSLVLSSYNEQFF. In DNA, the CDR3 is TGCGCCAGCAGCTTGGTGCTCAGCTCCTACAATGAGCAGTTCTTC.

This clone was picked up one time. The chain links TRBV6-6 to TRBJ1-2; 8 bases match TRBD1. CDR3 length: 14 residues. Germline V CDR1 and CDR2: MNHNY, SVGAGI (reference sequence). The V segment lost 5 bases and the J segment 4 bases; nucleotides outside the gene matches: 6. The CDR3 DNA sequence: TGTGCCAGCAGTAGGGACAGGAGGAGCTATGGCTACACCTTC. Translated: CASSRDRRSYGYTF.

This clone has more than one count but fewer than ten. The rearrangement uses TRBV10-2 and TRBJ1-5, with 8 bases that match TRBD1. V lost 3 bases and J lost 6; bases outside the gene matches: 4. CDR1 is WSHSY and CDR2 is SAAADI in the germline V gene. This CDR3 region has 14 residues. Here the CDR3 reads CASSETGGGQPQHF. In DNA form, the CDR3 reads TGCGCCAGCAGTGAAACAGGGGGAGGTCAGCCCCAGCATTTT.

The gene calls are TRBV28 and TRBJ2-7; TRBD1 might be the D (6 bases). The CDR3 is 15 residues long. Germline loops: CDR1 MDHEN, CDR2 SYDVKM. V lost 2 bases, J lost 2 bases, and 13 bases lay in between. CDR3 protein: CASSLPLTGTYEQYF. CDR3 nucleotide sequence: TGTGCCAGCAGTTTACCTTTGACAGGCACCTACGAGCAGTACTTC.